This TCR beta chain is drawn from a study of blood T cells in healthy people across ages. Findings of the study overall: Long-lived and aged donors differed, with more naive CD4+ cells and higher diversity in the long-lived. Per million T cells, TCR beta diversity dropped roughly linearly as age increased. The study could not conclusively compare naive and antigen-experienced cells, given its unsorted PBMCs.

In regard to this clonotype: As yet, its antigen is unknown.

The authors ran a second PCR of about 6 to 11 cycles using a sample-barcoded 5' primer and a J-beta primer mix. A template-switch adaptor that had 12 random nucleotides put a tag on each cDNA molecule. One entry per CDR3 protein results from TCRdb running MiXCR on the 5' RACE reads. Here the sample spans about 1 million distinct CDR3 sequences, more than 40% being singletons. The source of this sequence is an older woman in good health. Sequencing was done on a sample of blood.

This CDR3 is CATSRDGVAGVVSYNEQFF. In DNA form, the CDR3 reads TGTGCCACCAGCAGAGATGGGGTAGCGGGAGTTGTTTCTTACAATGAGCAGTTCTTC. This sequence joins TRBV15 and TRBJ2-1, with TRBD2 matching 9 bases. The V gene end was trimmed by 0 bases and the J gene end by 4 bases; junction bases not matched to a gene: 13. This CDR3 has 19 residues. The germline CDR1 and CDR2 sequences are LNHNV and YYDKDF (reference sequence).